This T cell receptor beta chain is from a study of OX40 agonist ivuxolimab in advanced cancers. Study outcomes and limitations: The average count of expanded clones was higher among CD8+ T cells than among CD4+. Among the lowest peripheral clonal expansion occurred in 0.1-3.0 mg/kg partial responders.

V was trimmed by 1 base and J by 7 bases, leaving 10 bases between them. There are 13 residues in the CDR3. CDR1 is MNHNS, CDR2 SASEGT, per germline. Only one count was recorded for this clone. Its specificity is not known. The data were produced by immunoSEQ multiplex PCR, yet TCRdb's version contains in-frame clones alone and is incomplete. The data hold just over 95,000 clones, with 70% to 90% observed a single time. The clonotype comes from an adult with an advanced solid tumor such as melanoma, head and neck, liver or kidney cancer. This rearrangement joins TRBV6-1 to TRBJ1-2; a weak D match, TRBD1 (5 bases). The material was CD4+ or CD8+ T cells sorted from blood, obtained in a trial of the OX40 agonist ivuxolimab. The CDR3 DNA sequence: TGTGCCAGCAGTGAAGGGCAGGGTAGTGGCTACACCTTC. It translates to CASSEGQGSGYTF.